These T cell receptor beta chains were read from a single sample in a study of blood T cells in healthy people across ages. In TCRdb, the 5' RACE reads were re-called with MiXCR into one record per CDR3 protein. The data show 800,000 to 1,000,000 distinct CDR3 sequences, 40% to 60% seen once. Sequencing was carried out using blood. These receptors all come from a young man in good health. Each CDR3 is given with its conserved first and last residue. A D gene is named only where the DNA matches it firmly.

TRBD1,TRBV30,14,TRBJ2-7,CAWGTGTGRSEQYF
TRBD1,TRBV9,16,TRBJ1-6,CASSVDRVFGNSPLHF
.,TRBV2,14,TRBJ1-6,CASSEGSGPSPLHF
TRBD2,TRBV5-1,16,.,CASSSSGGASYNEQYF
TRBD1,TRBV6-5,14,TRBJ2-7,CASSFGTGMVEQYF
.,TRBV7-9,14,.,CASSLQGRGFEQYF
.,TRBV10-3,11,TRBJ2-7,CAISESNEQYF
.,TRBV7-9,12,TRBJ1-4,CASSSELAELFF
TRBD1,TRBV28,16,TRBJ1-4,CASSDPDRGLLEKLFF
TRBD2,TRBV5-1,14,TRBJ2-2,CASSLAGGSGELFF
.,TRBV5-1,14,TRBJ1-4,CASSLRPDNEKLFF
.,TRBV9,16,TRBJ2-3,CASSEGQGVLTDTQYF
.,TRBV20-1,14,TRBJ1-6,CSARFGRDNSPLHF
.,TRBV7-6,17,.,CASSLGVPQNLYNEQYF
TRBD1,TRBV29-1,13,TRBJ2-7,CSVVYRGNHEQYF
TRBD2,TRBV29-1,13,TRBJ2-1,CSAKRGGTDEQFF
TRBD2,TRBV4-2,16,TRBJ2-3,CASSQEGLAGGSSSYF
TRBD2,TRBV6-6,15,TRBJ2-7,CASSYPGGSSYEQYF
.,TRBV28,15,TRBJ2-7,CASSLSTVGSYEQYF
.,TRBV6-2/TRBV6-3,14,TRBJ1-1,CASSYPSGDSEAFF
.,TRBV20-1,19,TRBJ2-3,CSARARLVKRLGLADTQYF
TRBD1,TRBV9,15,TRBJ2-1,CASSAIPGQSNEQFF
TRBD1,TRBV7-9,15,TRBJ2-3,CASSSGTGITDTQYF